A selection of T cell receptor beta chains follows, all from one sample in a study of beta chain features in type 1 diabetes. Assay: immunoSEQ multiplex PCR; the TCRdb copy retains only in-frame clones and omits some. The table records some 150,000 clones, 11% of them present only once. The sequencing input was central memory CD4+ T cells from blood. The receptor source for this set is a man between 18 and 35 years old in good health. CDR3s include the opening cysteine and the closing phenylalanine or tryptophan. D genes are given only for firm matches. Not all rows give a size; the values are once, few, many and, for expanded clones, a class.

CDR3 length	J gene	V gene	clone size	D gene	CDR3 DNA	CDR3 protein
14	TRBJ2-5	TRBV7-2	few	-	TGTGCCAGCAGCCGGGACCGTACTCAAGAGTCCCAGTACTTC	CASSRDRTQESQYF
15	TRBJ1-1	TRBV7-9	-	TRBD1	TGTGCCAGCAGCCCGGACAGGTCAATGAACACTGAAGCTTTCTTT	CASSPDRSMNTEAFF
14	TRBJ2-7	TRBV6-5	-	-	TGTGCCAGCAGTTACTCTTTAGGACCCTACGAGCAGTACTTC	CASSYSLGPYEQYF
11	TRBJ2-5	TRBV7-2	-	-	TGTGCCAGCAGCTTCCTCGAGACCCAGTACTTC	CASSFLETQYF
13	TRBJ2-3	TRBV4-3	few	-	TGCGCCAGCAGCCAACAGCGAACAGATACGCAGTATTTT	CASSQQRTDTQYF
15	TRBJ2-3	TRBV7-2	few	-	TGTGCCAGCAGCTTAGCTAGCGGAGCTCAAGATACGCAGTATTTT	CASSLASGAQDTQYF
13	TRBJ2-2	TRBV7-2	-	-	TGTGCCAGCAGCTTAGCCGGGTACGGGGAGCTGTTTTTT	CASSLAGYGELFF
13	TRBJ1-5	TRBV19	-	TRBD1	TGTGCCAGTAGTCCTAACAGGGGTCAGCCCCAGCATTTT	CASSPNRGQPQHF
15	TRBJ2-1	TRBV7-2	-	-	TGTGCCAGCAGTCGAGGGGGTCCCACCTACAATGAGCAGTTCTTC	CASSRGGPTYNEQFF
16	TRBJ2-5	TRBV5-4	many	TRBD2	TGTGCCAGCAGCACCGGGACTAGCGGATCCCAAGAGACCCAGTACTTC	CASSTGTSGSQETQYF
16	TRBJ1-2	TRBV7-2	once	-	TGTGCCAGCAGCTTATGGGGTTCCCCTGGCAACTATGGCTACACCTTC	CASSLWGSPGNYGYTF
16	TRBJ1-1	TRBV23-1	-	-	TGCGCCAGCAGTCAATCGGACAGCGATTCGAACACTGAAGCTTTCTTT	CASSQSDSDSNTEAFF
15	TRBJ2-4	TRBV10-3	-	-	TGTGCCATCAGTGTAGAGGGCACGGTCAAAAACATTCAGTACTTC	CAISVEGTVKNIQYF
14	TRBJ2-1	TRBV6-6	few	TRBD2	TGTGCCAGCAGATTAGCGGGGGGTAGGAATGAGCAGTTCTTC	CASRLAGGRNEQFF
15	TRBJ1-6	TRBV7-2	few	-	TGTGCCAGCAGCCCCCCGGGACACCCGAATTCACCCCTCCACTTT	CASSPPGHPNSPLHF
15	TRBJ2-1	TRBV15	many	TRBD2	TGTGCCACCAGAAGAGCGGGGAGCTCCTACAATGAGCAGTTCTTC	CATRRAGSSYNEQFF
14	TRBJ1-3	TRBV9	-	-	TGTGCCAGCAGCGTAGGGGCCGCCGGAAACACCATATATTTT	CASSVGAAGNTIYF
16	TRBJ2-2	TRBV7-3	many	TRBD1	TGTGCCAGCAGCTTAACCGGGACAGGTCTCCCCGGGGAGCTGTTTTTT	CASSLTGTGLPGELFF
15	TRBJ2-5	TRBV19	few	-	TGTGCCAGTAGTACCACATCGACAGCCCAAGAGACCCAGTACTTC	CASSTTSTAQETQYF
15	TRBJ1-3	TRBV29-1	few	-	TGCAGCGTTGATCGGCAGGGGAGAACTGGAAACACCATATATTTT	CSVDRQGRTGNTIYF
16	TRBJ2-3	TRBV7-3	few	-	TGTGCCAGCAGTCCCGGACTGCTCGTCGGTACAGATACGCAGTATTTT	CASSPGLLVGTDTQYF
18	TRBJ2-1	TRBV21-1	few	-	TGTGCCAGCAGCAAAACCCCCCAGACAGGGGGCATCTACAATGAGCAGTTCTTC	CASSKTPQTGGIYNEQFF
13	TRBJ2-3	TRBV4-2	-	-	TGTGCCAGCAGCCAAGAGAGAACAGATACGCAGTATTTT	CASSQERTDTQYF
15	TRBJ2-1	TRBV9	many	TRBD1	TGTGCCAGCAGCGCTGGGACAGGGTTGAACAATGAGCAGTTCTTC	CASSAGTGLNNEQFF
14	TRBJ2-7	TRBV19	many	-	TGTGCCAGTAGCCGGGAACGGGGGATTGGGGAGCAGTACTTC	CASSRERGIGEQYF
16	TRBJ2-1	TRBV4-1	many	TRBD2	TGCGCCAGCAGCATGTCAGCGGGACTATCCTACAATGAGCAGTTCTTC	CASSMSAGLSYNEQFF
17	TRBJ2-3	TRBV4-3	-	-	TGCGCCAGCAGCCAAGCCTTTTGGGGGAAGGAGACAGATACGCAGTATTTT	CASSQAFWGKETDTQYF
15	TRBJ2-3	TRBV4-1	-	-	TGCGCCAGCAGCCAAGATCCTTGGACTTCAAATACGCAGTATTTT	CASSQDPWTSNTQYF
14	TRBJ2-5	TRBV6-1	-	TRBD2	TGTGCCAGCAGTGCAGGCGGGAGAGGCGAGACCCAGTACTTC	CASSAGGRGETQYF
16	TRBJ1-2	TRBV23-1	many	TRBD1	TGCGCCAGCAGTCATAGACAGGGGGCCCGTAACTATGGCTACACCTTC	CASSHRQGARNYGYTF
12	TRBJ2-5	TRBV5-1	-	-	TGCGCCAGCAGACGGGCCCAAGAGACCCAGTACTTC	CASRRAQETQYF
15	TRBJ2-1	TRBV2	few	TRBD2	TGTGCCAGCCGCCTGACTAGCGGGAACCGCAATGAGCAGTTCTTC	CASRLTSGNRNEQFF
15	TRBJ2-3	TRBV6-5	-	-	TGTGCCAGCAGTTACTCACAGGCAGGCCCAGATACGCAGTATTTT	CASSYSQAGPDTQYF
14	TRBJ1-6	TRBV5-1	few	-	TGCGCCAGCAGCTTGGACGGGGCTAATTCACCCCTCCACTTT	CASSLDGANSPLHF
13	TRBJ1-1	TRBV9	-	-	TGTGCCAGCAGCGCTATCAAGGGCACTGAAGCTTTCTTT	CASSAIKGTEAFF
15	TRBJ1-5	TRBV6-1	few	TRBD1	TGTGCCAGCAGAATGGGGACAGGGGACCATCAGCCCCAGCATTTT	CASRMGTGDHQPQHF
14	TRBJ1-2	TRBV7-3	few	-	TGTGCCAGCAGCTCCTCGATGCTTCAAAGGGGCTACACCTTC	CASSSSMLQRGYTF
14	TRBJ1-3	TRBV30	many	TRBD1	TGTGCCGCGAGGGGGGACAGCTCTGGAAACACCATATATTTT	CAARGDSSGNTIYF
13	TRBJ2-3	TRBV18	-	-	TGTGCCAGCTCACCATTGGGCACAGATACGCAGTATTTT	CASSPLGTDTQYF
11	TRBJ2-7	TRBV10-3	few	-	TGTGCCATCAGCTTCAGCTACGAGCAGTACTTC	CAISFSYEQYF
15	TRBJ2-2	TRBV29-1	few	TRBD1	TGCAGCGTCCCGGGACAGGTCCCCTACACCGGGGAGCTGTTTTTT	CSVPGQVPYTGELFF
12	TRBJ2-4	TRBV5-1	-	-	TGCGCCAGCAGCTTGGAAGAAAACATTCAGTACTTC	CASSLEENIQYF
15	TRBJ1-1	TRBV7-2	few	TRBD1	TGTGCCAGCAGCATCGGGACAGGGACGAACACTGAAGCTTTCTTT	CASSIGTGTNTEAFF
13	TRBJ1-1	TRBV7-9	few	TRBD1	TGTGCCAGCAGCCACCGGGACAGGGGCTATGCTTTCTTT	CASSHRDRGYAFF
14	TRBJ2-1	TRBV5-1	-	-	TGCGCCAGCAAAGAGAGTGGCTCCTACAATGAGCAGTTCTTC	CASKESGSYNEQFF
13	TRBJ2-7	TRBV18	few	-	TGTGCCAGCACCGGACAAACCCCCTACGAGCAGTACTTC	CASTGQTPYEQYF
14	TRBJ2-7	TRBV10-3	few	-	TGTGCCATAGGAACAGGGTCGATCGCCTACGAGCAGTACTTC	CAIGTGSIAYEQYF
14	TRBJ2-3	TRBV6-5	-	TRBD2	TGTGCCAGCAGTTCTAGCGGGAGCACAGATACGCAGTATTTT	CASSSSGSTDTQYF
17	TRBJ1-1	TRBV15	-	TRBD1	TGTGCCACCAGCATGGGGGGACAGGGAAGGGGAGTCACTGAAGCTTTCTTT	CATSMGGQGRGVTEAFF
14	TRBJ2-5	TRBV29-1	few	-	TGCAGCGTTGGATGGGGCGAGGTGGGAGAGACCCAGTACTTC	CSVGWGEVGETQYF
13	TRBJ1-1	TRBV6-5	-	-	TGTGCCAGCAGAGAAGGGCCAGTACGTGAAGCTTTCTTT	CASREGPVREAFF
12	TRBJ2-1	TRBV14	few	-	TGTGCCAGCAGCCAACAACGGAATGAGCAGTTCTTC	CASSQQRNEQFF
17	TRBJ2-7	TRBV11-2	few	TRBD2	TGTGCCAGCAGCTTTTTTAGAGGGGCGGGAGTGTGGTACGAGCAGTACTTC	CASSFFRGAGVWYEQYF
19	TRBJ2-7	TRBV27	few	TRBD2	TGTGCCAGCAGTCCCAATCCCTCCCCTAGCGGGAGTCTGGTGGTCGAGCAGTACTTC	CASSPNPSPSGSLVVEQYF
12	TRBJ2-3	TRBV7-9	-	-	TGTGCCAGCAGCTCCCTGGGAGATACGCAGTATTTT	CASSSLGDTQYF
14	TRBJ2-7	TRBV12-2	-	-	TGTGCAAGTCGCTTACCTCATTTACCGCGGGAGCAGTACTTC	CASRLPHLPREQYF
18	TRBJ1-4	TRBV25-1	-	-	TGTGCCAGCAGTGAACGGTTGAGTGGGGGCCTCACTAATGAAAAACTGTTTTTT	CASSERLSGGLTNEKLFF
13	TRBJ2-7	TRBV7-8	-	TRBD1	TGTGCCAGCAGCACCGACAGGGGGAACGAGCAGTACTTC	CASSTDRGNEQYF
14	TRBJ1-1	TRBV29-1	-	-	TGCAGCGTAGCGCGGGACACGGGGAACACTGAAGCTTTCTTT	CSVARDTGNTEAFF